This record concerns one T cell receptor (beta chain) sequence. Its antigen is unknown. The data were taken from a study of cytomegalovirus exposure and HLA in healthy donors. The study's findings and limits: The HLA-A and HLA-B alleles of most subjects were reportedly predicted accurately from TCR beta sequences. Researchers reported in a later analysis that a missense DCLRE1C variant was tied to TCR beta V- and J-gene trimming. The classifier, whose performance was assessed in both the original and validation cohorts, reportedly diagnosed cytomegalovirus status with high specificity and sensitivity.

The study ran its PCR with 60 Vbeta and 13 Jbeta primers. Repertoires were generated with immunoSEQ multiplex PCR, while TCRdb's copy carries only in-frame clones and drops some. The table includes 150,000 to 200,000 clones, 70% to 90% detected once. Trimming removed 2 bases at V and 0 bases at J, with 8 bases between. CDR1 and CDR2 (germline): MRHNA, SNTAGT. This CDR3 comprises 16 residues. Sequenced: PBMCs. The sequence was obtained from a woman between 18 and 29 years old in good health and CMV-seronegative. The chain recombines TRBV6-4 with TRBJ2-6; perhaps TRBD2 as D (5 bases). CDR3 DNA sequence: TGTGCCAGCAGTGACACGGGGAACTCTGGGGCCAACGTCCTGACTTTC. It specifies CASSDTGNSGANVLTF.